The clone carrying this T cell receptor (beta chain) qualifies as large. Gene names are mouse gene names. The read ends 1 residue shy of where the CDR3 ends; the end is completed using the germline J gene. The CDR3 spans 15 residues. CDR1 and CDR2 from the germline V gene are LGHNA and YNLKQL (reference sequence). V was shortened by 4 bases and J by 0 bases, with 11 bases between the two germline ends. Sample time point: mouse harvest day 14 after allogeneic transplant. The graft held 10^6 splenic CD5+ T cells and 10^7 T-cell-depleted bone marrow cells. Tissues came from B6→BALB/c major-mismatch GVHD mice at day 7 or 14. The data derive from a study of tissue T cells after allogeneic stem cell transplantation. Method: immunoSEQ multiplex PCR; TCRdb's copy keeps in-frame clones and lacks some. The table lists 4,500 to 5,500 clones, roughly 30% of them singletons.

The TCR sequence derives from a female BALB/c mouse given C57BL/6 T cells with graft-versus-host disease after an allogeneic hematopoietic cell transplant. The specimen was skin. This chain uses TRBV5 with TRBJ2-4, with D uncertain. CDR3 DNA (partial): TGTGCCAGCAGCCCCATTCGGGGTAGTCAAAACACCTTGTAC. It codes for CASSPIRGSQNTLY. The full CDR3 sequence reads CASSPIRGSQNTLYF.